This paragraph reports one TCR beta chain. Trimming cost V 1 base and J 2 bases; bases outside gene matches: 6. Germline V lookup: CDR1 KGHSH, CDR2 LQKENI. The CDR3 totals 17 residues. This sample was included in a study of cytomegalovirus exposure and HLA in healthy donors. With 60 Vbeta and 13 Jbeta primers, the PCR was carried out. The protocol was immunoSEQ multiplex PCR, while the TCRdb copy is restricted to in-frame clones and leaves out a portion. The sample yields some 140,000 clones, 70% to 90% seen once. This rearrangement joins TRBV18 to TRBJ2-2, with 8 bases aligning to TRBD2. Material: PBMCs. The TCR comes from a woman in her thirties or forties in good health and CMV-seropositive. This CDR3 is CASSPRTSGFNTGELFF. In DNA, the CDR3 is TGTGCCAGCTCACCACGCACTAGCGGTTTCAACACCGGGGAGCTGTTTTTT.